These 32 T cell receptor beta chains were sequenced from one sample in a study of blood T cell repertoires in COVID-19. Profiling relied on immunoSEQ multiplex PCR, and the TCRdb table lists in-frame clones only, not all of them. The sample shows just over 15,000 clones, 80% of them seen only once. Sequencing used peripheral blood. These receptors all stem from a human donor in a cohort sampled during active COVID-19.

The chain joins TRBV2 to TRBJ1-4; D possibly corresponds to TRBD1 (5 bases). Germline values: CDR1 SNHLY, CDR2 FYNNEI. CDR3 length equals 15 residues. Trimming removed 5 bases from V and 0 bases from J, with 10 bases in between. CDR3 coding DNA: TGTGCCAGCAGTCGGGGGAACCCAACTAATGAAAAACTGTTTTTT. Translating it yields CASSRGNPTNEKLFF. Combining the CDR3 with reference TRBV2 and TRBJ1-4 gives the whole variable domain EPEVTQTPSHQVTQMGQEVILRCVPISNHLYFYWYRQILGQKVEFLVSFYNNEISEKSEIFDDQFSVERPDGSNFTLKIRSTKLEDSAMYFCASSRGNPTNEKLFFGSGTQLSVL.

This chain connects TRBV10-2 to TRBJ2-7; TRBD1 aligns across 7 bases. V dropped 6 bases and J dropped 3; count of bases not matched to a gene: 2. The CDR3 consists of 12 residues. Germline CDR1 reads WSHSY; CDR2 reads SAAADI. In nucleotides, the CDR3 is TGCGCCAGCAGAGGGGACAGCTACGAGCAGTACTTC. Translating gives CASRGDSYEQYF.

The CDR3 reads CASSQDPQGEKLFF. The CDR3 nucleotides are TGTGCCAGCAGCCAAGACCCACAGGGGGAAAAACTGTTTTTT. The rearrangement joins TRBV14 to TRBJ1-4, with TRBD1 identical over 7 bases. Germline CDR1 reads SGHDN; CDR2 reads FVKESK. V lost 0 bases and J lost 8; bases outside the gene matches: 3. This CDR3 is built from 14 residues.

The chain links TRBV5-3 to TRBJ1-6; 8 bases map to TRBD1. TRBV5-3 is an ORF; its function is uncertain. There are 23 residues in the CDR3. Trimming took 7 bases from V and 0 from J; bases not matched to a gene: 27. The CDR3 DNA follows: TGTGCCAGACCCCCTGGTCTTTGCCACGACAGGGGCTATCAGAGCTCCTATAATTCACCCCTCCACTTT. Translated, it gives CARPPGLCHDRGYQSSYNSPLHF.

This chain uses TRBV2 with TRBJ1-4, with 7 bases that match TRBD1. The junction had 8 bases not matched to a gene; V was cut back by 6 bases and J by 7 bases. Per the germline V gene, CDR1 is SNHLY and CDR2 is FYNNEI. This CDR3 is 14 amino acids long. The CDR3 nucleotides are TGTGCCAGCAGATTACAGGGGCGCTTTGAAAAACTGTTTTTT. It is translated as CASRLQGRFEKLFF.

V is TRBV4-3 and J is TRBJ2-5, with TRBD2 matching over 7 bases. This CDR3 region has 13 residues. Germline values: CDR1 LGHNA, CDR2 YSLEER. Trimming took 4 bases from V and 6 from J; bases not matched to a gene: 5. The CDR3: CASSPRTRQTQYF. As DNA, the CDR3 is TGCGCCAGCAGCCCACGGACTAGGCAGACCCAGTACTTC.

This clone was counted between two and nine times. V gene TRBV19 combines with J gene TRBJ1-4; a possible D gene is TRBD1 (6 bases). V dropped 5 bases and J dropped 4 bases, with 17 bases sitting between them. The length of the CDR3 is 16 residues. Germline loops: CDR1 LNHDA, CDR2 SQIVND (reference sequence). The CDR3 region is CASSPQGWGSNEKLFF. The CDR3 DNA reads TGTGCCAGTAGTCCTCAGGGGTGGGGGAGTAATGAAAAACTGTTTTTT.

This chain links TRBV6-2 or TRBV6-3 with TRBJ2-7; 11 bases line up with TRBD1. Per germline, CDR1 MNHEY and CDR2 SVGEGT. The CDR3 is 15 amino acids. Trimming cost V 5 bases and J 0 bases; bases outside gene matches: 3. CDR3 sequence: CASSAGTGGSYEQYF. CDR3 coding DNA: TGTGCCAGCAGTGCCGGGACAGGGGGCTCCTACGAGCAGTACTTC.

This chain joins TRBV6-2 or TRBV6-3 and TRBJ1-5; maybe TRBD1 (5 bases). CDR1 and CDR2 from the germline V gene are MNHEY and SVGEGT. Trimming removed 0 bases at V and 7 bases at J, with 7 bases between. The length of the CDR3 is 13 residues. The CDR3: CASSYSNRQPQHF. CDR3 DNA: TGTGCCAGCAGTTACTCGAACAGGCAGCCCCAGCATTTT.

This chain uses TRBV7-2 with TRBJ2-7; D unclear. The CDR3 extends over 14 amino acids. Germline V gene sequence: CDR1 SGHTA, CDR2 FQGNSA. The ends were cut back, 4 bases at V and 6 bases at J, with 16 bases in the middle. This CDR3 reads CASSSYLSPREQYF. The CDR3 DNA reads as TGTGCCAGCAGCTCTTATTTATCCCCTCGCGAGCAGTACTTC.

With regard to this clone: This specimen includes other DNA sequences encoding the same CDR3. The rearrangement uses TRBV9 and TRBJ1-2; D call uncertain. There are 13 residues in the CDR3. V lost 0 bases and J lost 3, with 6 bases in between. Germline assignment: CDR1 SGDLS and CDR2 YYNGEE. The CDR3 sequence is CASSVGGDYGYTF. The CDR3 nucleotides are TGTGCCAGCAGCGTAGGCGGAGACTATGGCTACACCTTC.

The rearrangement joins TRBV5-8 to TRBJ2-3, with D tentatively TRBD1 (6 bases). The germline gives CDR1 SGHTS, CDR2 YDEGEE. The V end lost 0 bases, the J end lost 9 bases, and 17 bases lay between the germline ends. CDR3 length equals 15 residues. CDR3 sequence (DNA): TGTGCCAGCAGCTTGGTGGTGTCAGGGGTGAACACGCAGTATTTT. Residues: CASSLVVSGVNTQYF.

This clone has only one observation. The chain links TRBV9 to TRBJ1-1; perhaps TRBD1 as D (5 bases). V lost 3 bases and J 4 bases, leaving 25 bases between the germline ends. The CDR3 spans 18 residues. Germline lookup yields CDR1 SGDLS and CDR2 YYNGEE. CDR3: CASSEMEQTWGWGTEAFF. The CDR3, as DNA: TGTGCCAGCAGCGAGATGGAACAAACCTGGGGCTGGGGCACTGAAGCTTTCTTT.

This chain uses TRBV3-1 (or the pseudogene TRBV3-2) with TRBJ2-2, with 11 bases aligning to TRBD2. Germline V gene sequence: CDR1 LGHDT, CDR2 YNNKEL (reference sequence). The CDR3 loop spans 15 amino acids. With 2 bases clipped from V and 6 bases from J, the junction kept 2 bases outside the gene matches. The DNA of the CDR3 is TGTGCCAGCAGCCAATTTAGCGGGGGGGCCGGGGAGCTGTTTTTT. The encoded protein is CASSQFSGGAGELFF.

This clone was recorded a few times. V gene TRBV7-9 combines with J gene TRBJ2-7, with TRBD1 identical over 9 bases. Looked up from germline, CDR1 is SEHNR and CDR2 is FQNEAQ (reference sequence). CDR3 length: 14 residues. V dropped 4 bases and J dropped 7; count of bases not matched to a gene: 8. CDR3 sequence reads: CASSSPDRGREQYF. The DNA of the CDR3 is TGTGCCAGCAGCTCACCCGACAGGGGGAGAGAGCAGTACTTC.

Notes on this clone: The same CDR3 arises from other DNA sequences in this sample as well. V usage is TRBV9 and J usage is TRBJ1-4, with 7 nucleotides matching TRBD1. Germline lookup yields CDR1 SGDLS and CDR2 YYNGEE. J was trimmed by 6 bases and V by 2 bases; bases with no gene match: 10. The CDR3 runs 16 residues. The CDR3 DNA follows: TGTGCCAGCAGCGTCGGAGGGGGCGGGGGGCATGAAAAACTGTTTTTT. Encoded protein: CASSVGGGGGHEKLFF.

In DNA form, the CDR3 reads TGTGCCAGCAGCTCGCCGGGACAGGGGCCTTCTGGGGCCAACGTCCTGACTTTC. Protein product: CASSSPGQGPSGANVLTF. The chain has TRBV7-3 and TRBJ2-6; 10 bases fit TRBD1. CDR3 size: 18 residues. The germline V gene encodes CDR1 SGHTA and CDR2 FQGTGA. V lost 4 bases to trimming and J lost 1 base; unmatched junction nucleotides: 7.

J is TRBJ1-4 and V is TRBV28; no clear D gene. V was clipped by 6 bases and J by 4 bases, with 15 bases between them. This CDR3 spans 15 amino acids. Germline CDR1 reads MDHEN; CDR2 reads SYDVKM. The CDR3 region is CASRAEDLYNEKLFF. In DNA form, the CDR3 reads TGTGCCAGCAGGGCCGAGGACTTGTATAATGAAAAACTGTTTTTT.

The chain is built from TRBV4-3 and TRBJ1-2, with a possible D match to TRBD1 (5 bases). Trimming cost V 0 bases and J 3 bases, with 11 bases left between them. The CDR3 covers 15 residues. Germline assignment: CDR1 LGHNA and CDR2 YSLEER. The CDR3, as DNA: TGCGCCAGCAGCCAAGACTTTTCGGGGGACTATGGCTACACCTTC. Protein: CASSQDFSGDYGYTF.

Only one count was recorded for this clone. The chain uses TRBV9 and TRBJ2-6, with a possible D match to TRBD2 (7 bases). CDR3 length equals 17 residues. CDR1 is SGDLS and CDR2 is YYNGEE in the germline V gene. The ends were cut back, 4 bases at V and 4 bases at J, with 18 bases in the middle. CDR3 sequence (DNA): TGTGCCAGCAGCTCCGAAACGGGGGGCGTGGGGGCCAACGTCCTGACTTTC. Its translation is CASSSETGGVGANVLTF.

The chain has TRBV9 and TRBJ2-1; D is ambiguous. The ends were cut back, 0 bases at V and 6 bases at J, with 10 bases in the middle. The CDR3 has 14 amino acids. Germline assignment: CDR1 SGDLS and CDR2 YYNGEE. The CDR3 nucleotides read TGTGCCAGCAGCGTAGAGAGTAGTGGCAATGAGCAGTTCTTC. Translated, it gives CASSVESSGNEQFF.

V usage is TRBV7-2 and J usage is TRBJ1-6; D possibly corresponds to TRBD1 (5 bases). The V end was cut by 2 bases, the J end by 5 bases, with 13 bases between. The CDR3 spans 16 residues. Germline CDR1 is SGHTA and CDR2 is FQGNSA. The CDR3: CASSLQGMRNNSPLHF. The CDR3, as DNA: TGTGCCAGCAGCTTACAGGGAATGAGGAATAATTCACCCCTCCACTTT.

This chain uses TRBV29-1 with TRBJ2-3, with a possible D match to TRBD2 (5 bases). The germline V gene encodes CDR1 SQVTM and CDR2 ANQGSEA. Trimming cost V 1 base and J 0 bases, with 14 bases left between them. CDR3 length: 16 amino acids. CDR3 loop: CSVEVPTEASTDTQYF. As DNA, the CDR3 is TGCAGCGTTGAAGTCCCGACGGAGGCTAGCACAGATACGCAGTATTTT.

The V call is TRBV28, the J call TRBJ2-5; 16 bases fit TRBD2. V was pared by 5 bases and J by 5 bases, with 5 bases of the junction left unmatched. This CDR3 has 16 residues. The germline gives CDR1 MDHEN, CDR2 SYDVKM. The CDR3 protein is CASSVGLAGGRETQYF. The CDR3 nucleotides read TGTGCCAGCAGTGTGGGACTAGCGGGGGGGCGGGAGACCCAGTACTTC.

V usage is TRBV5-1 and J usage is TRBJ1-1; 8 bases map to TRBD1. This CDR3 has 12 amino acids. With V trimmed by 10 bases and J by 4 bases, 6 bases remained unmatched. Germline V gene data show CDR1 as SGHRS and CDR2 as YFSETQ. The DNA for the CDR3 is TGCGCCGGACAGGGAGTCCCCACTGAAGCTTTCTTT. This translates into CAGQGVPTEAFF.

The CDR3 DNA sequence: TGTGCCAGCAGCCGGCGCATCCCGGACAGAAAAAATTCCTACGAGCAGTACTTC. This translates into CASSRRIPDRKNSYEQYF. The chain combines TRBV7-6 with TRBJ2-7, with a weak D call TRBD1 (6 bases). The CDR3 extends over 18 amino acids. Germline V lookup: CDR1 SGHVS, CDR2 FNYEAQ. V lost 5 bases to trimming and J lost 1 base, with 24 bases between them.

This clone has a handful of counts. CDR3 protein: CATSDPTGLYSNEQFF. Here the CDR3 DNA reads TGTGCCACCAGTGACCCCACGGGGTTATACTCCAATGAGCAGTTCTTC. The V call is TRBV24-1, the J call TRBJ2-1; a possible D gene is TRBD2 (5 bases). This CDR3 region has 16 residues. Germline values: CDR1 KGHDR, CDR2 SFDVKD. The V and J ends lost 4 bases and 6 bases respectively, with 18 bases between them.

V is TRBV6-5 and J is TRBJ1-4, with unresolved D. The CDR3 runs 12 residues. Germline V gene lookup returns CDR1 MNHEY and CDR2 SVGAGI. The V and J ends lost 8 bases and 8 bases respectively, with 12 bases between them. CDR3 coding DNA: TGTGCCAGCGGGGAGGGTCGGGAAAAACTGTTTTTT. This gives the protein CASGEGREKLFF.

This chain connects TRBV29-1 to TRBJ2-5; 7 bases fit TRBD1. V lost 2 bases to trimming and J lost 5 bases; unmatched junction nucleotides: 2. The CDR3 contains 12 residues. The germline gives CDR1 SQVTM, CDR2 ANQGSEA. In DNA form, the CDR3 reads TGCAGCGTTGAACCGACAGGGGAGACCCAGTACTTC. It specifies CSVEPTGETQYF.

The chain links TRBV6-2 or TRBV6-3 to TRBJ1-1, with a possible D match to TRBD1 (6 bases). In germline, CDR1 is MNHEY, CDR2 SVGEGT. V lost 3 bases to trimming and J lost 11 bases, with 10 bases between them. The CDR3 consists of 11 residues. The CDR3 sequence: CASSYTGPAFF. In DNA form, the CDR3 reads TGTGCCAGCAGTTATACAGGGCCTGCTTTCTTT.

The J gene is TRBJ2-1, the V gene TRBV7-9; 10 bases map to TRBD2. The CDR3 is 17 residues long. V trimming: 4 bases; J trimming: 3 bases; junction bases outside the gene matches: 9. The germline V gene encodes CDR1 SEHNR and CDR2 FQNEAQ (reference sequence). The DNA of the CDR3 is TGTGCCAGCAGCTCTCCCATAGCGGGAGGCGGCTACAATGAGCAGTTCTTC. Its protein product is CASSSPIAGGGYNEQFF.

The chain uses TRBV5-1 and TRBJ2-5; 11 nucleotides align to TRBD2. The CDR3 runs to 14 residues. V lost 4 bases, J lost 3 bases, and 2 bases stayed unmatched. Germline V gene lookup returns CDR1 SGHRS and CDR2 YFSETQ. The CDR3 loop reads CASSPLAGEETQYF. CDR3 in DNA: TGCGCCAGCAGCCCACTAGCGGGAGAAGAGACCCAGTACTTC.